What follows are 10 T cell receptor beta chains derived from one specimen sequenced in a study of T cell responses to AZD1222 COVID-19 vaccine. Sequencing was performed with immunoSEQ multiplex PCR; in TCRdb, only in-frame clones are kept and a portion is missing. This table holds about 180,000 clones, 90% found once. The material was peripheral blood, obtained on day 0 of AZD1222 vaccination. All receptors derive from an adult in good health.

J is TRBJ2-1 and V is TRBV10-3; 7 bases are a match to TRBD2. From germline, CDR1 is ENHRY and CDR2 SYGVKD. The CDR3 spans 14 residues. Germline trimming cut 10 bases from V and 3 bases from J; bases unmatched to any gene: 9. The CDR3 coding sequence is TGTGCCACCCAGGGAGGGGTTCTCTACAATGAGCAGTTCTTC. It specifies CATQGGVLYNEQFF.

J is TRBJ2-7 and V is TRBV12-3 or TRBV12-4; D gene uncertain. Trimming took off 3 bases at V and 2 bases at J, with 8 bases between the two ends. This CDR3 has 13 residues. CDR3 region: CASSFGSPYEQYF. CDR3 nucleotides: TGTGCCAGCAGTTTTGGATCCCCCTACGAGCAGTACTTC.

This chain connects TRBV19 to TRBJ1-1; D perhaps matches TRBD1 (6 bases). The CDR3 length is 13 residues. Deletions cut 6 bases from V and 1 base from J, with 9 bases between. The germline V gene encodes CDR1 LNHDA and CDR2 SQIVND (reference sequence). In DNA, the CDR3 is TGTGCCAGTAGGGACAGAGAGAACACTGAAGCTTTCTTT. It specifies CASRDRENTEAFF.

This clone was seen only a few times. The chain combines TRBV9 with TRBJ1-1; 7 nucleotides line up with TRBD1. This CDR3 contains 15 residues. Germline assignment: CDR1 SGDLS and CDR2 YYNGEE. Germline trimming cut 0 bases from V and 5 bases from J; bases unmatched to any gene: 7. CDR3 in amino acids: CASSVDSGGGTEAFF. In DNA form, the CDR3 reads TGTGCCAGCAGCGTAGATTCAGGGGGTGGAACTGAAGCTTTCTTT.

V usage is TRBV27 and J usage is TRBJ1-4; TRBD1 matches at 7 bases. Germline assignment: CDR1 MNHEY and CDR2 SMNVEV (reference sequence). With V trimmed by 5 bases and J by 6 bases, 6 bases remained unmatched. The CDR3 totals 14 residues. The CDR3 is CASSGRDSHEKLFF. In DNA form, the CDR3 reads TGTGCCAGCAGTGGCCGGGACAGCCATGAAAAACTGTTTTTT. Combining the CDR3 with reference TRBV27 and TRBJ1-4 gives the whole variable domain EAQVTQNPRYLITVTGKKLTVTCSQNMNHEYMSWYRQDPGLGLRQIYYSMNVEVTDKGDVPEGYKVSRKEKRNFPLILESPSPNQTSLYFCASSGRDSHEKLFFGSGTQLSVL.

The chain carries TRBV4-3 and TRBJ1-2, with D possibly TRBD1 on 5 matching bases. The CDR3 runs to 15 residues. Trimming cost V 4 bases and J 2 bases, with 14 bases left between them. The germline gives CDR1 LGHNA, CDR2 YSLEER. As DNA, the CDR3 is TGCGCCAGCAGCCCAGGGATGGGGGGAAACTATGGCTACACCTTC. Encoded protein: CASSPGMGGNYGYTF.

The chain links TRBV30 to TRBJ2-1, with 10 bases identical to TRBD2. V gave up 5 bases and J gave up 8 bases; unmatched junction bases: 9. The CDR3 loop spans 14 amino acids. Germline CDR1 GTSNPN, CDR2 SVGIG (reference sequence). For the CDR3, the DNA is TGTGCCTGGGCCACTAGCGGGGAGGCGTATGAGCAGTTCTTC. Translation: CAWATSGEAYEQFF.

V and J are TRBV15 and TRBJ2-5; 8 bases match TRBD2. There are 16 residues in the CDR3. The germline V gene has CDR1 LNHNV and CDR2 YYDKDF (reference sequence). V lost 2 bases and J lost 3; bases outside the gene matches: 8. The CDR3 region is CATSRTAGTREETQYF. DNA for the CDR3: TGTGCCACCAGCAGAACCGCCGGGACTAGAGAAGAGACCCAGTACTTC.

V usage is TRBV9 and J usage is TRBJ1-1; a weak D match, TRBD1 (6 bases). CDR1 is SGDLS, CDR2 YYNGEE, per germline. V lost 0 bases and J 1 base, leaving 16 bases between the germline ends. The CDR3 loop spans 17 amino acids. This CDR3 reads CASSVVVTGTSNTEAFF. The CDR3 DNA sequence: TGTGCCAGCAGCGTAGTGGTGACAGGAACATCGAACACTGAAGCTTTCTTT.

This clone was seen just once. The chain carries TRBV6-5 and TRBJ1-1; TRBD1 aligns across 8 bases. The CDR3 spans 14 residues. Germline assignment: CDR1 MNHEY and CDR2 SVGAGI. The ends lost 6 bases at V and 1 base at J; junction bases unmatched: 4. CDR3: CASRPQGGNTEAFF. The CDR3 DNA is TGTGCCAGCAGACCACAGGGGGGGAACACTGAAGCTTTCTTT.